The 30 T cell receptor beta chains listed next were all sequenced from one sample in a study of cytomegalovirus exposure and HLA in healthy donors. 60 Vbeta and 13 Jbeta primers were used in PCR. Profiling relied on immunoSEQ multiplex PCR, and the TCRdb table lists in-frame clones only, not all of them. The sample includes tens of thousands of clones, approximately 75% of them seen just once. The source material was PBMCs. Receptor source: a woman between 35 and 50 years old in good health and CMV-seronegative.

V is TRBV6-5 and J is TRBJ2-3; D is undetermined. CDR3 length: 12 residues. Germline V gene sequence: CDR1 MNHEY, CDR2 SVGAGI. Trimming removed 10 bases from V and 0 bases from J, with 8 bases in between. CDR3 DNA: TGTGCCACCCGAGCTAGCACAGATACGCAGTATTTT. Its translation is CATRASTDTQYF.

In its sample, this clone was seen a few times. This sequence joins TRBV4-2 and TRBJ1-5; D gene ambiguous. CDR1 is LGHNA and CDR2 is YNFKEQ in the germline V gene. There are 15 residues in the CDR3. The V and J ends lost 0 bases and 2 bases respectively, with 8 bases between them. CDR3 DNA sequence: TGTGCCAGCAGCCAAGACCGCGATGGCAATCAGCCCCAGCATTTT. Protein product: CASSQDRDGNQPQHF.

V and J are TRBV19 and TRBJ1-6; TRBD1 matches at 9 bases. The trim removed 5 bases at V and 0 bases at J, leaving 14 bases unmatched. This CDR3 contains 20 residues. CDR1 is LNHDA and CDR2 is SQIVND in the germline V gene (reference sequence). CDR3 region: CASSSRTGVSRGSYNSPLHF. The CDR3 DNA is TGTGCCAGTAGTTCGAGGACAGGGGTTTCGAGGGGCTCCTATAATTCACCCCTCCACTTT. The full variable domain, completed using reference TRBV19 and TRBJ1-6, is DGGITQSPKYLFRKEGQNVTLSCEQNLNHDAMYWYRQDPGQGLRLIYYSQIVNDFQKGDIAEGYSVSREKKESFPLTVTSAQKNPTAFYLCASSSRTGVSRGSYNSPLHFGNGTRLTVT.

The J gene is TRBJ2-1, the V gene TRBV7-2; 12 bases line up with TRBD2. The CDR3 runs 16 residues. Trimming removed 5 bases from V and 8 bases from J; junction bases left unmatched: 10. From germline, CDR1 is SGHTA and CDR2 FQGNSA. The CDR3 DNA is TGTGCCAGCAGCCGACTAGCGGGGGAGCCCGGGTATGAGCAGTTCTTC. Translated, it gives CASSRLAGEPGYEQFF.

CDR3 residues: CASSPAGTGGGEQYF. The CDR3 region has the DNA TGTGCCAGCTCACCTGCCGGGACAGGGGGTGGCGAGCAGTACTTC. This chain uses TRBV18 with TRBJ2-7; 11 bases agree with TRBD1. This CDR3 region has 15 residues. Germline CDR1 and CDR2: KGHSH and LQKENI. The ends lost 3 bases at V and 6 bases at J; junction bases unmatched: 7.

The chain links TRBV5-6 to TRBJ2-1; no definite D call. Germline lookup yields CDR1 SGHDT and CDR2 YYEEEE. Trimming stripped 0 bases from V and 8 bases from J, with 3 bases between. The CDR3 totals 11 residues. The CDR3 DNA follows: TGTGCCAGCAGCTTGGTCGATGAGCAGTTCTTC. Translation gives CASSLVDEQFF.

V is TRBV14 and J is TRBJ2-5; tentative D call: TRBD1 (6 bases). CDR3 length: 14 residues. V lost 2 bases to trimming and J lost 5 bases, with 12 bases between them. Germline V lookup: CDR1 SGHDN, CDR2 FVKESK. CDR3 sequence reads: CASSQLGAGETQYF. CDR3 coding DNA: TGTGCCAGCAGCCAATTGGGGGCAGGGGAGACCCAGTACTTC.

V is TRBV5-1 and J is TRBJ2-1; TRBD1 matches at 9 bases. The CDR3 covers 14 residues. With 3 bases clipped from V and 2 bases from J, the junction kept 0 bases outside the gene matches. The germline V gene encodes CDR1 SGHRS and CDR2 YFSETQ. CDR3: CASSWDRAYNEQFF. CDR3 bases: TGCGCCAGCAGCTGGGACAGGGCCTACAATGAGCAGTTCTTC. The full variable domain, rest sourced from reference TRBV5-1 and TRBJ2-1, is KAGVTQTPRYLIKTRGQQVTLSCSPISGHRSVSWYQQTPGQGLQFLFEYFSETQRNKGNFPGRFSGRQFSNSRSEMNVSTLELGDSALYLCASSWDRAYNEQFFGPGTRLTVL.

In its sample, this clone was seen a few times. The rearrangement links TRBV18 to TRBJ2-7, with 7 bases that match TRBD1. Per germline, CDR1 KGHSH and CDR2 LQKENI. The CDR3 runs 14 residues. V lost 5 bases, J lost 7 bases, and 11 bases stayed unmatched. Here the CDR3 DNA reads TGTGCCAGCTCAGGCCGACAGGGCGCAAGTGAGCAGTACTTC. It translates to CASSGRQGASEQYF.

CDR3 sequence reads: CASSASLSYEQYF. In DNA form, the CDR3 reads TGTGCCAGCAGCGCAAGTCTGAGCTACGAGCAGTACTTC. The chain recombines TRBV6-5 with TRBJ2-7; D unclear. Trimming removed 6 bases from V and 3 bases from J, with 12 bases in between. The CDR3 extends over 13 amino acids. Germline assignment: CDR1 MNHEY and CDR2 SVGAGI.

The chain combines TRBV15 with TRBJ2-5, with D tentatively TRBD1 (6 bases). Germline V gene data show CDR1 as LNHNV and CDR2 as YYDKDF (reference sequence). This CDR3 has 18 residues. The germline V and J ends were trimmed by 3 bases and 2 bases, with 22 bases remaining between them. The CDR3: CATSRIPGTIFDQETQYF. In DNA form, the CDR3 reads TGTGCCACCAGCAGGATCCCCGGGACAATCTTTGATCAAGAGACCCAGTACTTC.

The chain carries TRBV7-2 and TRBJ2-7, with 9 bases lining up with TRBD2. There are 14 residues in the CDR3. With 5 bases clipped from V and 3 bases from J, the junction kept 5 bases outside the gene matches. Germline V CDR1 and CDR2: SGHTA, FQGNSA. The CDR3 reads CTSSPGLANYEQYF. The CDR3, as DNA: TGTACCAGCAGCCCGGGACTAGCCAACTACGAGCAGTACTTC. Drawing the rest from reference TRBV7-2 and TRBJ2-7, the complete variable domain is GAGVSQSPSNKVTEKGKDVELRCDPISGHTALYWYRQSLGQGLEFLIYFQGNSAPDKSGLPSDRFSAERTGGSVSTLTIQRTQQEDSAVYLCTSSPGLANYEQYFGPGTRLTVT.

The chain joins TRBV7-8 to TRBJ2-3; D may be TRBD1 (5 bases). Trimming shortened V by 8 bases and J by 8 bases, and 11 bases separated the two germline ends. The CDR3 spans 11 residues. CDR1 and CDR2 (germline): SGHVS, FQNEAQ. The CDR3 DNA follows: TGTGCCAGCGAAAGGGGCGGTACGCAGTATTTT. Encoded protein: CASERGGTQYF.

Only a few counts were recorded for this clone. The V call is TRBV30, the J call TRBJ2-7; D assignment may be TRBD1 or TRBD2 (6 bases each). Germline V gives CDR1 GTSNPN, CDR2 SVGIG (reference sequence). The CDR3 has 11 amino acids. The CDR3 here is CAWGALREQYF. The CDR3 region has the DNA TGTGCTTGGGGGGCACTAAGGGAGCAGTACTTC.

The chain couples TRBV5-4 to TRBJ2-1; 7 positions match TRBD1. The CDR3 length is 15 residues. V shed 3 bases and J 2 bases; nucleotides not matched to a gene: 5. Germline V gene lookup returns CDR1 SGHNT and CDR2 YYREEE (reference sequence). The DNA of the CDR3 is TGTGCCAGCAGCTCCCGGGACAGAACCTACAATGAGCAGTTCTTC. As protein: CASSSRDRTYNEQFF.

This rearrangement joins TRBV6-5 to TRBJ2-5; D is uncertain. The germline V gene encodes CDR1 MNHEY and CDR2 SVGAGI. CDR3 length: 14 amino acids. The V end was cut by 0 bases, the J end by 2 bases, with 7 bases between. CDR3 loop: CASSYSGWQETQYF. The CDR3 bases are TGTGCCAGCAGTTACTCGGGCTGGCAAGAGACCCAGTACTTC.

This clone was found a few times. The junction departs from germline at one end; a sequencing error may be responsible. This chain links TRBV4-3 with TRBJ1-2, with a weak D call TRBD1 (6 bases). The CDR3 runs to 13 residues. In germline, CDR1 is LGHNA, CDR2 YSLEER. The chain's CDR3 is CASSQDWGGGYPF. The DNA of the CDR3 is TGCGCCAGCAGCCAAGATTGGGGGGGCGGCTACCCCTTC.

The chain recombines TRBV7-2 with TRBJ2-7; tentative D call: TRBD1 (6 bases). This CDR3 is 14 amino acids long. Germline V gene data show CDR1 as SGHTA and CDR2 as FQGNSA. The V gene lost 4 bases and the J gene lost 1 base, with 11 bases spanning the gap. The CDR3 spells CASSSGTGSYEQYF. CDR3 DNA: TGTGCCAGCAGCTCCGGTACAGGGTCCTACGAGCAGTACTTC.

The V gene is TRBV28, the J gene TRBJ2-3, with D perhaps TRBD1 (6 bases). CDR1 and CDR2 from the germline V gene are MDHEN and SYDVKM. Trimming removed 2 bases at V and 6 bases at J, with 12 bases between. The CDR3 extends over 14 amino acids. CDR3 sequence reads: CASSLPGQPDTQYF. For the CDR3, the DNA is TGTGCCAGCAGTTTACCCGGACAGCCGGATACGCAGTATTTT.

In DNA, the CDR3 is TGTGCCAGTAGTCCTATGACTAGCGGGGGGGAGACCCAGTACTTC. As protein: CASSPMTSGGETQYF. V is TRBV19 and J is TRBJ2-5; 13 bases are a match to TRBD2. With 5 bases clipped from V and 5 bases from J, the junction kept 5 bases outside the gene matches. This CDR3 is 15 amino acids long. Germline assignment: CDR1 LNHDA and CDR2 SQIVND (reference sequence).

V gene TRBV27 combines with J gene TRBJ1-5; no firm D call. The CDR3 is 14 amino acids. CDR1 and CDR2 (germline): MNHEY, SMNVEV (reference sequence). Trimming removed 7 bases at V and 6 bases at J, with 16 bases between. CDR3 nucleotide sequence: TGTGCCAGCAAAGTAGACGGGGAAGGTCAGCCCCAGCATTTT. Its protein is CASKVDGEGQPQHF.

The chain is built from TRBV4-1 and TRBJ2-2; D unclear. The V end was cut by 0 bases, the J end by 4 bases, with 12 bases between. The V gene's germline CDR1 is MGHRA and CDR2 YSYEKL. CDR3 length: 16 residues. The CDR3 is CASSQDLQVPTGELFF. CDR3 nucleotide sequence: TGCGCCAGCAGCCAAGATCTGCAGGTCCCCACCGGGGAGCTGTTTTTT.

This clone occurred a few times. The chain is built from TRBV7-9 and TRBJ2-7, with 7 bases that match TRBD2. V was clipped by 7 bases and J by 6 bases; unmatched bases: 6. The CDR3 is made up of 12 amino acids. The germline CDR1 and CDR2 sequences are SEHNR and FQNEAQ (reference sequence). This CDR3 is CASTPGEGEQYF. The CDR3 nucleotides are TGTGCCAGCACCCCTGGGGAGGGCGAGCAGTACTTC.

The chain is built from TRBV27 and TRBJ1-4; 7 nucleotides align to TRBD1. The V and J ends lost 6 bases and 16 bases, in that order; junction bases with no gene match: 14. The CDR3 is 13 residues long. Germline loops: CDR1 MNHEY, CDR2 SMNVEV (reference sequence). The CDR3: CASSQKPDRARFF. Here the CDR3 DNA reads TGTGCCAGCAGCCAAAAACCCGACAGGGCCCGGTTTTTT.

The chain links TRBV9 to TRBJ2-7, with 8 bases identical to TRBD1. The CDR3 is 14 residues long. Germline values: CDR1 SGDLS, CDR2 YYNGEE. Unmatched junction bases numbered 5, after V lost 4 bases and J lost 2 bases. The CDR3 DNA follows: TGTGCCAGCAGCCGGGACAGGTGGGCCTACGAGCAGTACTTC. Protein product: CASSRDRWAYEQYF.

The chain carries TRBV7-8 and TRBJ1-5; D ambiguous. Germline V gives CDR1 SGHVS, CDR2 FQNEAQ. V lost 4 bases and J lost 5, with 18 bases in between. The length of the CDR3 is 16 residues. CDR3 loop: CASSSAGVGGDQPQHF. CDR3 DNA sequence: TGTGCCAGCAGCTCCGCGGGAGTTGGAGGCGATCAGCCCCAGCATTTT.

This clone has more than one count but fewer than ten. The rearrangement joins TRBV2 to TRBJ2-6; D might be TRBD2 (5 bases). Germline V gives CDR1 SNHLY, CDR2 FYNNEI. The CDR3 has 15 amino acids. V was trimmed by 2 bases and J by 2 bases, leaving 7 bases between them. The CDR3 is CASSEMRAGANVLTF. CDR3 bases: TGTGCCAGCAGTGAAATGCGGGCTGGGGCCAACGTCCTGACTTTC.

The chain couples TRBV5-4 to TRBJ2-3; possible D gene TRBD1, 6 bases. CDR3 length: 15 residues. V dropped 4 bases and J dropped 3 bases, with 15 bases sitting between them. Germline V gene data show CDR1 as SGHNT and CDR2 as YYREEE (reference sequence). The CDR3: CASSLGAGVTDTQYF. The CDR3, as DNA: TGTGCCAGCAGCCTGGGGGCAGGGGTGACAGATACGCAGTATTTT.

The chain has TRBV4-1 and TRBJ2-5; 9 nucleotides agree with TRBD1. V gave up 0 bases and J gave up 5 bases; unmatched junction bases: 16. Germline V CDR1 and CDR2: MGHRA, YSYEKL. The CDR3 has 19 residues. The CDR3 spells CASSQETAGTGGSWETQYF. DNA for the CDR3: TGCGCCAGCAGCCAAGAGACGGCTGGAACAGGGGGCTCGTGGGAGACCCAGTACTTC.

This rearrangement joins TRBV6-6 to TRBJ1-2; 9 positions match TRBD1. The CDR3 extends over 13 amino acids. CDR1 and CDR2 from the germline V gene are MNHNY and SVGAGI (reference sequence). V gave up 6 bases and J gave up 8 bases; unmatched junction bases: 7. The CDR3: CASRTQGAGGYTF. CDR3 in DNA: TGTGCCAGCAGAACACAGGGGGCAGGGGGCTACACCTTC.